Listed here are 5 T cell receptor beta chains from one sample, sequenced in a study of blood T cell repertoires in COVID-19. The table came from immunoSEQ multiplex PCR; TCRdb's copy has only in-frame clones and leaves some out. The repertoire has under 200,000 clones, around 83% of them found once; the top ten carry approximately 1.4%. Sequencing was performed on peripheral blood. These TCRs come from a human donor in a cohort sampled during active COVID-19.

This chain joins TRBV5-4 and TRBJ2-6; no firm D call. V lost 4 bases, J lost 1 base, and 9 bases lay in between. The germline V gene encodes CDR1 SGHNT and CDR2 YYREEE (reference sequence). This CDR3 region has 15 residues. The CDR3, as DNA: TGTGCCAGCAGCCGGGTGGTTTCTGGGGCCAACGTCCTGACTTTC. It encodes CASSRVVSGANVLTF.

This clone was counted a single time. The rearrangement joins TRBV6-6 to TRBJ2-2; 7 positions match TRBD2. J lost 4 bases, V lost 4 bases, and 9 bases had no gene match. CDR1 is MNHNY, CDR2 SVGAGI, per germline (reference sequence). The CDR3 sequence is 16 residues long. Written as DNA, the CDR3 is TGTGCCAGCAGTTCAGTCCTAGCGGACCTCACCGGGGAGCTGTTTTTT. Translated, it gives CASSSVLADLTGELFF.

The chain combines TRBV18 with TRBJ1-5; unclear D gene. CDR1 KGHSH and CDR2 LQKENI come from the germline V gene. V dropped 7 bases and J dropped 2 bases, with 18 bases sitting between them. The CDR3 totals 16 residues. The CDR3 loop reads CASLPGRAGRNQPQHF. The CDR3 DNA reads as TGTGCCAGCTTACCCGGGCGGGCAGGCCGCAATCAGCCCCAGCATTTT.

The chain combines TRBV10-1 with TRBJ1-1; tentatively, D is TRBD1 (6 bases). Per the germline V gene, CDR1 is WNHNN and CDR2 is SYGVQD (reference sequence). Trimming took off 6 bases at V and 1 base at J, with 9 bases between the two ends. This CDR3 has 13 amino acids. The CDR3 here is CASRPTGNTEAFF. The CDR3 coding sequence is TGCGCCAGCAGACCGACAGGGAACACTGAAGCTTTCTTT.

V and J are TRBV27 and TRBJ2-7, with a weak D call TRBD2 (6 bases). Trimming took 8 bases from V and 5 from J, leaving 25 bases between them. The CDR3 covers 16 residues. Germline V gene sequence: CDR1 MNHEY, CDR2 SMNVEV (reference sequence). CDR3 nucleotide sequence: TGTGCCAGCCTGGAGGGTAGCGGAGCCCCTTGGGACGAGCAGTACTTC. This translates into CASLEGSGAPWDEQYF.